This is a list of T cell receptor beta chains from one sample in a study of blood T cells in healthy people across ages. TCRdb reprocessed the 5' RACE reads via MiXCR and lists one record per CDR3 protein. The sample consists of roughly 1,300,000 distinct CDR3 sequences, almost 60% of them appearing once. Specimen: blood. Receptors were obtained from a young man in good health. Both conserved end residues are part of each CDR3. The order of the fields is V gene, J gene, D gene, clone size, CDR3 DNA, CDR3 protein. The D gene is left open where the match is weak. The size field is filled for only some rows; it gives once, few, many or a size class.

>TRBV4-2|TRBJ1-1|.|.
TGTGCCAGCAGCCAGGTCCCAGGGGTTGGAACTGAAGCTTTCTTT
CASSQVPGVGTEAFF
>TRBV7-6|TRBJ2-6|.|.
TGTGCCAGCAGCTTAGTTGGGGGTACTGGGGCCAACGTCCTGACTTTC
CASSLVGGTGANVLTF
>TRBV6-2/TRBV6-3|TRBJ1-4|.|.
TGTGCCAGCAGTTACTCGGGGCCGGGAGAAAAACTGTTTTTT
CASSYSGPGEKLFF
>TRBV5-5|TRBJ2-1|.|.
TGTGCCAGCAGCTTGAGCTCCCGAAGCTCCTACAATGAGCAGTTCTTC
CASSLSSRSSYNEQFF
>TRBV24-1|TRBJ2-3|.|.
TGTGCCACCACCGGGACGGTTACTAGCACAGATACGCAGTATTTT
CATTGTVTSTDTQYF
>TRBV4-1|TRBJ1-6|.|.
TGCGCCAGCAGCTTCGAGGGGGGACGAGACCTCCACTTT
CASSFEGGRDLHF
>TRBV20-1|TRBJ2-1|.|few
TGCAGTGCTAGTGGCGGGGACAGACAAAGTAATGAGCAGTTCTTC
CSASGGDRQSNEQFF
>TRBV12-5|TRBJ2-7|.|.
TGTGCTAGTGCCCCCAATCCCGGGACTGGCCACTACGAGCAGTACTTC
CASAPNPGTGHYEQYF
>TRBV6-5|TRBJ2-5|.|.
TGTGCCAGCGTGGGGGAGACCCAGTACTTC
CASVGETQYF
>TRBV7-9|TRBJ2-3|TRBD2|few
TGTGCCAGCAGCACTAGCGAGACCACAGATACGCAGTATTTT
CASSTSETTDTQYF
>TRBV6-2/TRBV6-3|TRBJ2-7|TRBD1|.
TGTGCCAGCAGTGACAGGCGACAGGGCAACGAGCAGTACTTC
CASSDRRQGNEQYF
>TRBV10-3|TRBJ2-1|.|.
TGTGCCATCAGTGAGTACATAGGGAACCTCCGGGATGAGCAGTTCTTC
CAISEYIGNLRDEQFF
>TRBV4-2|TRBJ2-7|TRBD1|.
TGTGCCAGCAGCCACCTTTACACCGGGACAGGGCCCCCCGAGCAGTACTTC
CASSHLYTGTGPPEQYF
>TRBV21-1|TRBJ1-5|.|.
TGTGCCAGCAGCATACAGGACAAATATAGCAATCAGCCCCAGCATTTT
CASSIQDKYSNQPQHF
>TRBV27|TRBJ1-4|.|.
TGTGCCAGCGGAGGGTTTAATGAAAAACTGTTTTTT
CASGGFNEKLFF
>TRBV10-1|TRBJ2-3|TRBD1|.
TGCGCCAGCAGTGAACCGGGACAGGACACAGATACGCAGTATTTT
CASSEPGQDTDTQYF
>TRBV7-8|TRBJ2-4|TRBD1|.
TGTGCCAGCAGCGTAGATGACAGGGGACAAAGCATTCAGTACTTC
CASSVDDRGQSIQYF
>TRBV4-1|TRBJ2-4|.|.
TGCGCCAGCAGCGAAGACCTGGTCTTTCAGTACTTC
CASSEDLVFQYF
>TRBV24-1|TRBJ1-2|.|once
TGTGCCAATAGCTCGGGTTATGGCTACACCTTC
CANSSGYGYTF
>TRBV7-9|TRBJ1-2|.|few
TGTGCCAGCAGCCCCCGACTCTTCTATGGCTACACCTTC
CASSPRLFYGYTF
>TRBV20-1|TRBJ2-1|TRBD1|.
TGCAGTGCTAGGGACCCAGGGGGCTTTAAGGTGAATGAGCAGTTCTTC
CSARDPGGFKVNEQFF
>TRBV5-1|TRBJ2-7|.|.
TGCGCCAGCAGCCCCCCCGGCCGGGAGCCATACGAGCAGTACTTC
CASSPPGREPYEQYF
>TRBV29-1|TRBJ2-5|.|few
TGCAGCGTGAGGAAAAGCGGGTACTTCCAAGAGACCCAGTACTTC
CSVRKSGYFQETQYF
>TRBV10-3|TRBJ2-5|.|.
TGTGCCACCACAGGGACCGACCGCCAAGAGACCCAGTACTTC
CATTGTDRQETQYF
>TRBV4-1|TRBJ2-3|.|once
TGCGCCAGCAGCCAAGATTCGGGTTCGGGCACAGATACGCAGTATTTT
CASSQDSGSGTDTQYF
>TRBV6-6|TRBJ1-4|TRBD1|once
TGTGCCAGCAGTGGGACAGGGCAGGAAAAACTGTTTTTT
CASSGTGQEKLFF
>TRBV6-5|TRBJ1-1|.|.
TGTGCCAGCAGCCCCTCGGCGGAGAGAATGAACACTGAAGCTTTCTTT
CASSPSAERMNTEAFF
>TRBV4-1|TRBJ1-2|.|.
TGCGCCAGCAGCCAAGGACCAGGCAGACAAGTCTATGGCTACACCTTC
CASSQGPGRQVYGYTF
>TRBV7-9|TRBJ2-1|TRBD2|.
TGTGCCAGCAGCCAGGGACTAGCGGCGAACTACAATGAGCAGTTCTTC
CASSQGLAANYNEQFF
>TRBV4-1|TRBJ1-1|.|.
TGCGCCAGCAGCCCCTTATTGAAAAACACTGAAGCTTTCTTT
CASSPLLKNTEAFF
>TRBV7-9|TRBJ2-7|TRBD1|.
TGTGCCAGCAGCGCGACAGGGGCCCGTTCCTACGAGCAGTACTTC
CASSATGARSYEQYF
>TRBV2|TRBJ2-6|TRBD2|few
TGTGCCAGCAGTGAAGTGCTAGCGGGAGCTGGGGCCAACGTCCTGACTTTC
CASSEVLAGAGANVLTF
>TRBV20-1|TRBJ2-5|.|few
TGCAGTGCGTCCAGAGTGAGCGAGACCCAGTACTTC
CSASRVSETQYF
>TRBV6-5|TRBJ2-1|.|.
TGTGCCAGCAGTTCGGCATTAAATGAGCAGTTCTTC
CASSSALNEQFF
>TRBV27|TRBJ2-7|TRBD2|.
TGTGCCAGCAGTCACATAGCGGGGTCCAACTACGAGCAGTACTTC
CASSHIAGSNYEQYF
>TRBV20-1|TRBJ2-1|.|.
TGCAGTGCTCCCTTGGCGGGCCCGCAGAGCTCCTACAATGAGCAGTTCTTC
CSAPLAGPQSSYNEQFF
>TRBV25-1|TRBJ2-2|.|.
TGTGCCAGCACGGTAGGCCTCGCCGGGGAGCTGTTTTTT
CASTVGLAGELFF
>TRBV11-2|TRBJ2-7|.|few
TGTGCCAGCAACTCGAGAAAGAGAGCAGGATCCTACGAGCAGTACTTC
CASNSRKRAGSYEQYF
>TRBV11-2|TRBJ2-7|.|.
TGTGCCAGCAGCCCGGTTAGTGGGACCTACGAGCAGTACTTC
CASSPVSGTYEQYF
>TRBV5-1|TRBJ2-7|.|.
TGCGCCAGCAGCTTAACAGGGAACGCAGGCTACGAGCAGTACTTC
CASSLTGNAGYEQYF
>TRBV6-5|TRBJ2-6|.|.
TGTGCCAGCAGGGACGGTAGCAGCTCTGGGGCCAACGTCCTGACTTTC
CASRDGSSSGANVLTF
>TRBV19|TRBJ1-5|.|.
TGTGCCAGTATCCCGGACAGCCACTCCAATCAGCCCCAGCATTTT
CASIPDSHSNQPQHF
>TRBV4-2|TRBJ2-1|.|.
TGTGCCAGCAGCCAAGGATATTATGCTGAGCAGTTCTTC
CASSQGYYAEQFF
>TRBV14|TRBJ1-2|TRBD1|.
TGTGCCAGCAGCCTACGGACAGGGGGTCACTCTAACTATGGCTACACCTTC
CASSLRTGGHSNYGYTF
>TRBV3-1|TRBJ2-3|.|.
TGTGCCAGCAGCCCCCAGAAGGGGGGGGCCATCACAGATACGCAGTATTTT
CASSPQKGGAITDTQYF
>TRBV25-1|TRBJ2-1|TRBD1|.
TGTGCCGCAAGCGCAGGGACAGGGGTAAATGAGCAGTTCTTC
CAASAGTGVNEQFF
>TRBV29-1|TRBJ1-1|.|.
TGCAGCGTTGAGGGGATCATGAACACTGAAGCTTTCTTT
CSVEGIMNTEAFF
>TRBV6-5|TRBJ2-1|.|.
TGTGCCAGCAGTGCCTCGACAGAGTGGAATGAGCAGTTCTTC
CASSASTEWNEQFF
>TRBV29-1|TRBJ1-2|.|few
TGCAGCGTTGAAGACGGACAAGACTATGGTTACACCTTC
CSVEDGQDYGYTF
>TRBV7-2|TRBJ1-1|.|once
TGTGCCAGCAGCTTAGTAGGCAGCCGGAACACTGAAGCTTTCTTT
CASSLVGSRNTEAFF
>TRBV25-1|TRBJ2-5|.|.
TGTGCCAGCAGTGAATGGACTAACACGTACTTC
CASSEWTNTYF
>TRBV12-3/TRBV12-4|TRBJ1-2|.|.
TGTGCCAGCAGCCTTAAGGGGCGGGCTGGCTACACCTTC
CASSLKGRAGYTF
>TRBV28|TRBJ1-5|TRBD1|.
TGTGCCAGCAGTTACCCCCGGGACAGGGACTTCAGGGGCAATCAGCCCCAGCATTTT
CASSYPRDRDFRGNQPQHF
>TRBV3-1|TRBJ2-1|.|.
TGTGCCAGCAGCCAAGGCCTGACGAACAATGAGCAGTTCTTC
CASSQGLTNNEQFF
>TRBV29-1|TRBJ2-1|TRBD2|.
TGCAGCCCCCGACTAGCGGGGAGTTACAATGAGCAGTTCTTC
CSPRLAGSYNEQFF